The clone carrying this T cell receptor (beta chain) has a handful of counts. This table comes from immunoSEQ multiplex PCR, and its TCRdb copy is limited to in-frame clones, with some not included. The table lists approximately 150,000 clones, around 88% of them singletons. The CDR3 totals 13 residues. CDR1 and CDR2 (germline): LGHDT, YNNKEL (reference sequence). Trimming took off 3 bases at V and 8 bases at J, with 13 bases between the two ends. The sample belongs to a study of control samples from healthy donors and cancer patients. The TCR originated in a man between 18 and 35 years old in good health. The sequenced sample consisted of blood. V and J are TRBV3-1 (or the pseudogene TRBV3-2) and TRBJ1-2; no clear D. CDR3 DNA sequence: TGTGCCAGCAGCCATTCATACAGCGGCGGCTACACCTTC. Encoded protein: CASSHSYSGGYTF.